Shown below are 20 T cell receptor beta chains from a single sample sequenced in a study of T cell responses to AZD1222 COVID-19 vaccine. Sequencing used immunoSEQ multiplex PCR; TCRdb keeps in-frame clones, though not all of them. The data contain about 160,000 clones, approximately 91% of them seen just once; the ten biggest clones take up 5.5%. The sample here was peripheral blood, taken on day 0 of AZD1222 vaccination. The receptors come from an adult in good health.

The chain employs TRBV5-1 and TRBJ2-3, with D tentatively TRBD2 (6 bases). Germline V gene data show CDR1 as SGHRS and CDR2 as YFSETQ. Trimming took 0 bases from V and 1 from J, leaving 12 bases between them. There are 16 residues in the CDR3. CDR3 in DNA: TGCGCCAGCAGCTTGGCCATGGGCGGGGGCACAGATACGCAGTATTTT. Translation: CASSLAMGGGTDTQYF. Looking up the rest from reference TRBV5-1 and TRBJ2-3 gives the full variable domain: KAGVTQTPRYLIKTRGQQVTLSCSPISGHRSVSWYQQTPGQGLQFLFEYFSETQRNKGNFPGRFSGRQFSNSRSEMNVSTLELGDSALYLCASSLAMGGGTDTQYFGPGTRLTVL.

The chain joins TRBV28 to TRBJ2-2, with 7 positions matching TRBD1. The CDR3 has 16 residues. V shed 6 bases and J 3 bases; nucleotides not matched to a gene: 10. The germline gives CDR1 MDHEN, CDR2 SYDVKM. CDR3 sequence: CASSPPGQGDTGELFF. The CDR3 DNA sequence: TGTGCCAGCAGCCCTCCTGGGCAGGGGGACACCGGGGAGCTGTTTTTT.

This chain links TRBV20-1 with TRBJ1-5, with unresolved D. V was clipped by 3 bases and J by 0 bases, with 9 bases between them. This CDR3 has 14 residues. The germline V gene encodes CDR1 DFQATT and CDR2 SNEGSKA (reference sequence). The CDR3 nucleotides read TGCAGTGCTAGTAGCATTAATAGCAATCAGCCCCAGCATTTT. It translates to CSASSINSNQPQHF.

The V and J genes are TRBV7-3 and TRBJ2-1; 9 bases match TRBD2. The CDR3 has 15 amino acids. The junction had 10 bases not matched to a gene; V was cut back by 4 bases and J by 9 bases. Per the germline V gene, CDR1 is SGHTA and CDR2 is FQGTGA. CDR3 region: CASSSGSGRGAEQFF. CDR3 DNA sequence: TGTGCCAGCAGCTCGGGTAGCGGGAGAGGTGCTGAGCAGTTCTTC.

The chain recombines TRBV3-1 (or the pseudogene TRBV3-2) with TRBJ2-5; D not resolved. Germline CDR1 reads LGHDT; CDR2 reads YNNKEL (reference sequence). The length of the CDR3 is 12 residues. With 4 bases removed from V and 4 bases from J, the gap between germline ends came to 7 bases. The DNA of the CDR3 is TGTGCCAGCAGCCCCGACGGAGAGACCCAGTACTTC. Translation gives CASSPDGETQYF.

The chain couples TRBV14 to TRBJ1-1; 7 positions agree with TRBD1. Trimming took 4 bases from V and 4 from J; bases not matched to a gene: 6. In germline, CDR1 is SGHDN, CDR2 FVKESK. The CDR3 contains 14 residues. CDR3 nucleotide sequence: TGTGCCAGCAGCCCCACAGGGGCGGGCACTGAAGCTTTCTTT. As protein: CASSPTGAGTEAFF. Based on the CDR3 plus reference TRBV14 and TRBJ1-1, the full variable domain is EAGVTQFPSHSVIEKGQTVTLRCDPISGHDNLYWYRRVMGKEIKFLLHFVKESKQDESGMPNNRFLAERTGGTYSTLKVQPAELEDSGVYFCASSPTGAGTEAFFGQGTRLTVV.

The chain joins TRBV3-1 (or the pseudogene TRBV3-2) to TRBJ2-3; D uncertain. CDR1 is LGHDT, CDR2 YNNKEL, per germline (reference sequence). Trimming removed 1 base from V and 0 bases from J, with 11 bases in between. The CDR3 extends over 16 amino acids. The CDR3 spells CASSQVGGSSTDTQYF. DNA for the CDR3: TGTGCCAGCAGCCAAGTAGGCGGCTCTAGCACAGATACGCAGTATTTT.

As concerns this clone: Distinct nucleotide sequences in the sample also encode this CDR3. The chain is built from TRBV5-4 and TRBJ1-5; D not resolved. The V end was cut by 0 bases, the J end by 4 bases, with 5 bases between. This CDR3 has 13 amino acids. Germline CDR1 and CDR2: SGHNT and YYREEE (reference sequence). In DNA form, the CDR3 reads TGTGCCAGCAGCTTGGATCCGAATCAGCCCCAGCATTTT. It codes for CASSLDPNQPQHF.

The genes are TRBV27 and TRBJ1-2; no clear D. The germline gives CDR1 MNHEY, CDR2 SMNVEV (reference sequence). V lost 5 bases and J lost 3, with 13 bases in between. The CDR3 has 14 residues. The CDR3 sequence: CASSGKGRDYGYTF. CDR3 in DNA: TGTGCCAGCAGTGGGAAGGGTCGGGACTATGGCTACACCTTC.

This clone has only one observation. The chain couples TRBV27 to TRBJ1-3; possible D gene TRBD1, 6 bases. Per germline, CDR1 MNHEY and CDR2 SMNVEV (reference sequence). CDR3 length: 15 amino acids. Trimming took off 5 bases at V and 8 bases at J, with 19 bases between the two ends. The CDR3 region has the DNA TGTGCCAGCAGTCCCAGGGGCGGTGGGGAAGACACCATATATTTT. Its protein is CASSPRGGGEDTIYF.

This chain uses TRBV5-1 with TRBJ2-3; 14 nucleotides align to TRBD2. The germline gives CDR1 SGHRS, CDR2 YFSETQ. J was trimmed by 3 bases and V by 4 bases; bases with no gene match: 7. This CDR3 has 17 residues. In DNA form, the CDR3 reads TGCGCCAGCAGCCCCTTAGGGACTAGCGGGGGTACAGATACGCAGTATTTT. This encodes CASSPLGTSGGTDTQYF.

This clone was observed a few times. This chain joins TRBV2 and TRBJ2-2; TRBD2 aligns across 10 bases. The trim removed 3 bases at V and 1 base at J, leaving 5 bases unmatched. The germline gives CDR1 SNHLY, CDR2 FYNNEI. CDR3 length equals 17 residues. The CDR3 loop reads CASSETSGFMNTGELFF. CDR3 bases: TGTGCCAGCAGTGAGACTAGCGGGTTTATGAACACCGGGGAGCTGTTTTTT.

The chain joins TRBV6-2 or TRBV6-3 to TRBJ2-1; D might be TRBD1 or TRBD2, each matching 5 bases. This CDR3 has 14 amino acids. Germline assignment: CDR1 MNHEY and CDR2 SVGEGT. The V end lost 5 bases, the J end lost 9 bases, and 17 bases lay between the germline ends. The CDR3 reads CASSQSTRDGEQFF. CDR3 nucleotide sequence: TGTGCCAGCAGTCAGAGTACCAGGGACGGTGAGCAGTTCTTC.

Remarks on this clone: Other DNA sequences from this sample encode an identical CDR3 as well. The CDR3 sequence: CASSYGGGTEAFF. As DNA, the CDR3 is TGTGCCAGCAGTTACGGCGGGGGCACTGAAGCTTTCTTT. The V and J genes are TRBV6-5 and TRBJ1-1; D might be TRBD1 (5 bases). Trimming left V 2 bases short and J 4 bases short, with 8 bases between. The CDR3 runs to 13 residues. The germline V gene has CDR1 MNHEY and CDR2 SVGAGI.

V gene TRBV5-4 combines with J gene TRBJ2-7; no clear D. Per the germline V gene, CDR1 is SGHNT and CDR2 is YYREEE (reference sequence). Trimming left V 1 base short and J 6 bases short, with 14 bases between. This CDR3 has 14 amino acids. The CDR3 loop is CASSLPERSREQYF. The CDR3, as DNA: TGTGCCAGCAGCTTGCCCGAGCGATCCCGCGAGCAGTACTTC.

The chain joins TRBV19 to TRBJ1-5; D not certain. The CDR3 has 17 amino acids. Germline V gives CDR1 LNHDA, CDR2 SQIVND (reference sequence). The germline V and J ends were trimmed by 0 bases and 5 bases, with 17 bases remaining between them. The CDR3 nucleotides are TGTGCCAGTAGTATAGAAGGCAGTGAGAGAAGTGATCAGCCCCAGCATTTT. Amino acids: CASSIEGSERSDQPQHF.

CDR3 sequence reads: CASSFGQGNQPQHF. CDR3 coding DNA: TGTGCCAGCAGCTTTGGACAGGGTAACCAGCCCCAGCATTTT. V is TRBV7-2 and J is TRBJ1-5, with 8 bases lining up with TRBD1. V gave up 3 bases and J gave up 7 bases; unmatched junction bases: 5. Germline V lookup: CDR1 SGHTA, CDR2 FQGNSA. The CDR3 has 14 amino acids.

This chain uses TRBV15 with TRBJ1-1; D unresolved. The CDR3 is 14 amino acids. V lost 4 bases, J lost 5 bases, and 14 bases lay in between. Germline CDR1 and CDR2: LNHNV and YYDKDF (reference sequence). CDR3 sequence reads: CATSIDRKGTEAFF. Written as DNA, the CDR3 is TGTGCCACCAGCATCGACCGTAAGGGTACTGAAGCTTTCTTT.

In its sample, this clone was seen a few times. This sequence joins TRBV5-8 and TRBJ1-2; maybe TRBD1 (5 bases). V shed 2 bases and J shed 5 bases, with 13 bases lying between them. The CDR3 is made up of 14 amino acids. Germline lookup yields CDR1 SGHTS and CDR2 YDEGEE. The CDR3 DNA reads as TGTGCCAGCAGCTTAATCCAGGGCGGGTATGGCTACACCTTC. It codes for CASSLIQGGYGYTF.

This chain joins TRBV28 and TRBJ2-1; D is perhaps TRBD2 (5 bases). Per the germline V gene, CDR1 is MDHEN and CDR2 is SYDVKM. V was clipped by 2 bases and J by 4 bases, with 12 bases between them. CDR3 length: 15 residues. CDR3 loop: CASSLAGMAYNEQFF. The DNA for the CDR3 is TGTGCCAGCAGTTTAGCGGGCATGGCGTACAATGAGCAGTTCTTC. Combining the CDR3 with reference TRBV28 and TRBJ2-1 gives the whole variable domain DVKVTQSSRYLVKRTGEKVFLECVQDMDHENMFWYRQDPGLGLRLIYFSYDVKMKEKGDIPEGYSVSREKKERFSLILESASTNQTSMYLCASSLAGMAYNEQFFGPGTRLTVL.